This T cell receptor (beta chain) was recovered during a study of Ad26.COV2.S vaccination and SARS-CoV-2 variants. Study details: The donor was enrolled in the Ad26.COV2.S arm of the COV1001 trial. The vaccine Ad26.COV2.S was put into the muscle once, or twice with 56 days between.

The data were produced by immunoSEQ multiplex PCR, yet TCRdb's version contains in-frame clones alone and is incomplete. The table includes roughly 420,000 clones, 89% detected once. This sample's treatment: roughly 19 received Ad26.COV2.S at low or high dose, single or two shots; five or six received placebo; per-sample allocation not given. Collection of samples fell on day 63 after the first vaccine or placebo injection. Donation came from an adult in Boston who was aged 18-55 years. Study-level findings and limits: Reported post-vaccination CD8+ and CD4+ T cell responses to spike showed substantial breadth.

In regard to this clone: Its specificity is unknown.

The junction had 4 bases not matched to a gene; V was cut back by 4 bases and J by 2 bases. This CDR3 comprises 16 residues. The V gene's germline CDR1 is MGHRA and CDR2 YSYEKL. The chain employs TRBV4-1 and TRBJ2-5; the match to TRBD2 covers 13 bases. The sample was peripheral blood, taken in a trial of Ad26.COV2.S vaccine versus placebo. This sequence originates from a person aged 18 to 65 who received the Ad26.COV2.S COVID-19 vaccine or a placebo. The CDR3 loop reads CASSLRTSGRQETQYF. DNA for the CDR3: TGCGCCAGCAGCCTAAGGACTAGCGGGAGACAAGAGACCCAGTACTTC.